This T cell receptor (beta chain) was obtained from a study of Ad26.COV2.S vaccination and SARS-CoV-2 variants. Turning to the study itself: The study gave Ad26.COV2.S intramuscularly, once or twice 56 days apart. Whole-study findings and limits: Spike-specific TCR breadth ran higher among vaccine recipients than placebo recipients.

Regarding treatment: 19 received Ad26.COV2.S at low or high dose, single or two shots; several received placebo; per-sample allocation not given. Vaccine and placebo recipients were sampled on day 63 after the first injection. Boston hosted the donor, who was an adult aged 18-55 years. J gave up 11 bases and V 6 bases, and 11 bases lay outside the gene matches. Germline V lookup: CDR1 MNHEY, CDR2 SVGAGI. The CDR3 covers 14 residues. The data were produced by immunoSEQ multiplex PCR, yet TCRdb's version contains in-frame clones alone and is incomplete. The repertoire has some 390,000 clones, around nine tenths of them found once; the top ten carry 3.5%. Notes on this clone: Its matching antigen is unknown.

The chain recombines TRBV6-5 with TRBJ1-5; TRBD1 matches 9 bases. The sequence was collected from a person aged 18-65 years who received the Ad26.COV2.S COVID-19 vaccine or a placebo. The specimen comprised peripheral blood, sampled in a trial of Ad26.COV2.S vaccine versus placebo. CDR3 bases: TGTGCCAGCAGGGACGGGACAGGGAAGTTAACCCAGCATTTT. Amino acid sequence: CASRDGTGKLTQHF.